Listed here are 21 T cell receptor beta chains from one sample, sequenced in a study of blood T cell repertoires in COVID-19. Sequenced by immunoSEQ multiplex PCR; TCRdb stores in-frame clones only, minus some. The table records approximately 250,000 clones, 70% to 90% of them present only once. The sample consisted of peripheral blood. These receptors were collected from a man aged 25-40 years who had recovered from COVID-19.

The chain links TRBV5-1 to TRBJ2-3, with 9 bases fitting TRBD1. After removal of 0 bases from V and 2 bases from J, the junction contained 4 bases not matched to a gene. Germline assignment: CDR1 SGHRS and CDR2 YFSETQ. This CDR3 is built from 16 residues. The CDR3 bases are TGCGCCAGCAGCTTGGGACAGGGGGGGACCACAGATACGCAGTATTTT. Amino acid sequence: CASSLGQGGTTDTQYF.

The chain joins TRBV7-9 to TRBJ2-7, with D maybe TRBD2 (6 bases). Germline CDR1 is SEHNR and CDR2 is FQNEAQ (reference sequence). The CDR3 is 14 residues long. The V end lost 0 bases, the J end lost 3 bases, and 9 bases lay between the germline ends. CDR3 residues: CASSLAGLIYEQYF. CDR3 sequence (DNA): TGTGCCAGCAGCTTAGCGGGACTTATCTACGAGCAGTACTTC.

The CDR3 DNA reads TGTGCCAGCAGCCAAGATCAAGGGGAAAGCTCACCCCTCCACTTT. Protein sequence: CASSQDQGESSPLHF. The V and J genes are TRBV4-2 and TRBJ1-6, with a tentative D call TRBD1 (5 bases). CDR3 length equals 15 residues. CDR1 LGHNA and CDR2 YNFKEQ come from the germline V gene. The V and J ends lost 0 bases and 10 bases respectively, with 13 bases between them.

The chain couples TRBV5-1 to TRBJ2-5, with 10 nucleotides matching TRBD1. This CDR3 is built from 14 residues. CDR1 SGHRS and CDR2 YFSETQ come from the germline V gene. The ends lost 5 bases at V and 5 bases at J; junction bases unmatched: 6. Written as DNA, the CDR3 is TGCGCCAGCAGAAAGACAGGGGGCGATGAGACCCAGTACTTC. This translates into CASRKTGGDETQYF.

This rearrangement joins TRBV28 to TRBJ2-3; the D gene is possibly TRBD2 (5 bases). V lost 11 bases and J lost 1, with 13 bases in between. CDR1 MDHEN and CDR2 SYDVKM come from the germline V gene. There are 13 residues in the CDR3. CDR3 coding DNA: TGTGCCGTGGCGGGCTTTGGCACAGATACGCAGTATTTT. Translating gives CAVAGFGTDTQYF.

The chain employs TRBV6-2 or TRBV6-3 and TRBJ1-5, with D uncertain. The CDR3 runs to 15 residues. From germline, CDR1 is MNHEY and CDR2 SVGEGT. V was shortened by 2 bases and J by 4 bases, with 12 bases between the two germline ends. The CDR3 loop reads CASSYGLGGNQPQHF. The CDR3 DNA reads as TGTGCCAGCAGTTACGGTCTCGGAGGGAATCAGCCCCAGCATTTT.

The chain combines TRBV7-6 with TRBJ2-7; TRBD2 matches at 7 bases. Germline loops: CDR1 SGHVS, CDR2 FNYEAQ. V lost 4 bases to trimming and J lost 2 bases; unmatched junction nucleotides: 5. This CDR3 spans 14 amino acids. In DNA form, the CDR3 reads TGTGCCAGCAGCTATGGGGGGGGGACCTACGAGCAGTACTTC. Protein sequence: CASSYGGGTYEQYF.

This chain joins TRBV4-1 and TRBJ2-3, with TRBD2 as a possible D gene (7 bases). The CDR3 extends over 16 amino acids. The germline gives CDR1 MGHRA, CDR2 YSYEKL. Trimming pared 4 bases from V and 0 bases from J, leaving 14 bases between. The chain's CDR3 is CASSLGGDTSTDTQYF. The CDR3 DNA reads TGCGCCAGCAGCCTAGGGGGGGACACTAGCACAGATACGCAGTATTTT.

This chain links TRBV12-3 or TRBV12-4 with TRBJ1-2; D is perhaps TRBD1 (6 bases). CDR3 length equals 13 residues. V was trimmed by 6 bases and J by 2 bases, leaving 10 bases between them. CDR3 in amino acids: CASREQGNYGYTF. For the CDR3, the DNA is TGTGCCAGCAGGGAACAGGGAAACTATGGCTACACCTTC.

The chain has TRBV29-1 and TRBJ2-2; 7 bases line up with TRBD1. Germline loops: CDR1 SQVTM, CDR2 ANQGSEA. This CDR3 contains 13 residues. V shed 4 bases, J shed 6 bases, and the junction held 5 bases outside the gene matches. CDR3 sequence: CSVAQGISGELFF. The CDR3 coding sequence is TGCAGCGTTGCACAGGGGATCTCCGGGGAGCTGTTTTTT.

This clone was found once. This rearrangement joins TRBV13 to TRBJ2-7, with TRBD2 matching 8 bases. This CDR3 is built from 17 residues. Looked up from germline, CDR1 is PRHDT and CDR2 is FYEKMQ (reference sequence). After removal of 1 base from V and 0 bases from J, the junction contained 8 bases not matched to a gene. CDR3 region: CASSLAGGRGPSYEQYF. The DNA of the CDR3 is TGTGCCAGCAGCTTAGCGGGGGGGCGGGGGCCCTCCTACGAGCAGTACTTC. Full variable domain (outside the CDR3, taken from reference TRBV13 and TRBJ2-7): AAGVIQSPRHLIKEKRETATLKCYPIPRHDTVYWYQQGPGQDPQFLISFYEKMQSDKGSIPDRFSAQQFSDYHSELNMSSLELGDSALYFCASSLAGGRGPSYEQYFGPGTRLTVT.

This sequence joins TRBV14 and TRBJ1-6; a possible D gene is TRBD1 (5 bases). Germline CDR1 is SGHDN and CDR2 is FVKESK. Between the trimmed V and J ends, which lost 0 bases and 16 bases, there was a span of 10 bases. The CDR3 is 12 amino acids. In nucleotides, the CDR3 is TGTGCCAGCAGCCAAGATTGGGGGGTTCTCCACTTT. Translated, it gives CASSQDWGVLHF.

The genes are TRBV28 and TRBJ2-5; 8 bases are shared with TRBD1. Looked up from germline, CDR1 is MDHEN and CDR2 is SYDVKM. V trimming: 7 bases; J trimming: 4 bases; junction bases outside the gene matches: 2. CDR3 size: 12 residues. Here the CDR3 reads CASTGTGETQYF. CDR3 bases: TGTGCCAGCACAGGGACAGGAGAGACCCAGTACTTC. Full variable domain (rest looked up from reference TRBV28 and TRBJ2-5): DVKVTQSSRYLVKRTGEKVFLECVQDMDHENMFWYRQDPGLGLRLIYFSYDVKMKEKGDIPEGYSVSREKKERFSLILESASTNQTSMYLCASTGTGETQYFGPGTRLLVL.

DNA of the CDR3: TGCGCCAGCAGTGAGTTGGGACAGGGGGGCTATGGCTACACCTTC. Translated, it gives CASSELGQGGYGYTF. The chain recombines TRBV10-2 with TRBJ1-2; TRBD1 aligns across 11 bases. The CDR3 totals 15 residues. V shed 1 base and J 4 bases; nucleotides not matched to a gene: 2. CDR1 and CDR2 (germline): WSHSY, SAAADI.

As regards this clone: The same CDR3 also results from other DNA sequences found in this sample. This chain uses TRBV5-6 with TRBJ1-5, with unresolved D. Trimming cost V 0 bases and J 2 bases, with 3 bases left between them. In germline, CDR1 is SGHDT, CDR2 YYEEEE. The CDR3 contains 13 residues. The CDR3 is CASSLGRNQPQHF. The CDR3 bases are TGTGCCAGCAGCTTGGGGCGCAATCAGCCCCAGCATTTT.

This chain joins TRBV19 and TRBJ1-2; no clear D gene. This CDR3 comprises 13 residues. The germline V gene encodes CDR1 LNHDA and CDR2 SQIVND (reference sequence). V lost 6 bases to trimming and J lost 4 bases, with 12 bases between them. The CDR3 coding sequence is TGTGCCAGTAGCGACCCTAGCGTCTATGGCTACACCTTC. It encodes CASSDPSVYGYTF.

This chain links TRBV6-5 with TRBJ1-3; D perhaps matches TRBD1 (6 bases). This CDR3 is 14 amino acids long. Germline V gives CDR1 MNHEY, CDR2 SVGAGI. The ends were cut back, 7 bases at V and 0 bases at J, with 10 bases in the middle. CDR3 sequence (DNA): TGTGCCAGCATAGGGGACATCTCTGGAAACACCATATATTTT. This sequence encodes CASIGDISGNTIYF.

The V and J genes are TRBV20-1 and TRBJ2-7; 8 nucleotides agree with TRBD1. This CDR3 has 11 residues. The V and J ends lost 7 bases and 6 bases, in that order; junction bases with no gene match: 5. The germline gives CDR1 DFQATT, CDR2 SNEGSKA (reference sequence). This chain's CDR3 is CSGLQGVEQYF. CDR3 DNA sequence: TGCAGTGGTCTACAGGGGGTCGAGCAGTACTTC.

A single count supports this clone. The chain is built from TRBV5-8 and TRBJ1-6; possible D gene TRBD1, 5 bases. The CDR3 runs to 16 residues. Germline CDR1 reads SGHTS; CDR2 reads YDEGEE. V lost 1 base and J 3 bases, leaving 11 bases between the germline ends. The CDR3 is CASSLPVGGYNSPLHF. The CDR3 DNA follows: TGTGCCAGCAGCTTGCCCGTGGGGGGCTATAATTCACCCCTCCACTTT.

The V gene is TRBV11-3, the J gene TRBJ2-2; 8 nucleotides match TRBD2. Unmatched junction bases numbered 4, after V lost 2 bases and J lost 5 bases. Looked up from germline, CDR1 is SGHNT and CDR2 is YENEEA. The CDR3 loop spans 15 amino acids. CDR3 loop: CASSLRTSTTGELFF. For the CDR3, the DNA is TGTGCCAGCAGCTTACGGACTAGCACAACCGGGGAGCTGTTTTTT.

Notes on this clone: Within the sample, other DNA sequences also encode this same CDR3. This sequence joins TRBV6-5 and TRBJ1-4; 8 positions agree with TRBD1. Germline CDR1 reads MNHEY; CDR2 reads SVGAGI. Germline trimming cut 6 bases from V and 8 bases from J; bases unmatched to any gene: 5. The CDR3 covers 13 residues. In DNA form, the CDR3 reads TGTGCCAGCAGCGACAGGGGCGGGGAAAAACTGTTTTTT. Translation: CASSDRGGEKLFF.